One and the same sample provided the 10 T cell receptor beta chains below, sequenced in a study of cytomegalovirus exposure and HLA in healthy donors. The study ran its PCR with 60 Vbeta and 13 Jbeta primers. Profiling relied on immunoSEQ multiplex PCR, and the TCRdb table lists in-frame clones only, not all of them. Among about 120,000 clones listed, more than 65% were seen once. The sequenced sample was PBMCs. The source is a man aged 18 to 29 in good health and CMV-seronegative.

This rearrangement joins TRBV11-2 to TRBJ2-2; D is possibly TRBD1 (6 bases). This CDR3 region has 15 residues. Germline CDR1 SGHAT, CDR2 FQNNGV. V was trimmed by 5 bases and J by 1 base, leaving 11 bases between them. The CDR3: CASSGNRVNTGELFF. CDR3 bases: TGTGCCAGCAGCGGTAACAGGGTGAACACCGGGGAGCTGTTTTTT.

CDR3 protein: CASTREGARVSGELFF. Here the CDR3 DNA reads TGTGCCAGCACCCGGGAGGGGGCTAGAGTATCCGGGGAGCTGTTTTTT. The chain carries TRBV2 and TRBJ2-2; D is perhaps TRBD2 (8 bases). Germline CDR1 is SNHLY and CDR2 is FYNNEI. V dropped 7 bases and J dropped 6 bases, with 21 bases sitting between them. This CDR3 comprises 16 residues.

This chain joins TRBV6-6 and TRBJ1-1; possibly TRBD1 for D (5 bases). The germline V and J ends were trimmed by 5 bases and 0 bases, with 13 bases remaining between them. Germline CDR1 is MNHNY and CDR2 is SVGAGI (reference sequence). CDR3 length equals 15 residues. The CDR3 here is CASSRGGVLNTEAFF. CDR3 bases: TGTGCCAGCAGTCGCGGAGGGGTTCTGAACACTGAAGCTTTCTTT.

The chain combines TRBV27 with TRBJ1-2; possible D gene TRBD1, 6 bases. Germline values: CDR1 MNHEY, CDR2 SMNVEV (reference sequence). The CDR3 consists of 16 residues. V lost 6 bases and J lost 0, with 17 bases in between. The CDR3 DNA reads TGTGCCAGCAGAGGGGGTGCTCCAAATTCTAACTATGGCTACACCTTC. It is translated as CASRGGAPNSNYGYTF.

The sample holds one count of this clone. In nucleotides, the CDR3 is TGTGCCAGCAGCGCGCCGGGACAGGGTCACACCGGGGAGCTGTTTTTT. Its protein is CASSAPGQGHTGELFF. The V gene is TRBV5-8, the J gene TRBJ2-2, with 9 positions matching TRBD1. J was trimmed by 3 bases and V by 4 bases; bases with no gene match: 7. Germline V gene sequence: CDR1 SGHTS, CDR2 YDEGEE. This CDR3 has 16 amino acids.

The J gene is TRBJ2-5, the V gene TRBV4-2; TRBD2 might be the D (6 bases). The V and J ends lost 0 bases and 5 bases respectively, with 16 bases between them. The CDR3 runs 16 residues. Germline CDR1 is LGHNA and CDR2 is YNFKEQ. The CDR3, as DNA: TGTGCCAGCAGCCAAGATAAGGACTACGCAACGGAGACCCAGTACTTC. Translating it yields CASSQDKDYATETQYF.

J is TRBJ2-7 and V is TRBV11-2; D is unresolved. The germline V gene has CDR1 SGHAT and CDR2 FQNNGV. The CDR3 runs 11 residues. V was cut by 2 bases and J by 7 bases, with 6 bases left in between. CDR3 in DNA: TGTGCCAGCAGCTTAATAGAAGAGCAGTACTTC. Its translation is CASSLIEEQYF.

The rearrangement uses TRBV7-2 and TRBJ2-2, with D possibly matching TRBD2 (6 bases). The V gene lost 5 bases and the J gene lost 13 bases, with 23 bases spanning the gap. Looked up from germline, CDR1 is SGHTA and CDR2 is FQGNSA. The CDR3 has 15 amino acids. This CDR3 reads CASSPETGGMGGLFF. The CDR3 DNA sequence: TGTGCCAGCAGCCCTGAGACCGGCGGGATGGGCGGGCTGTTTTTT.

The chain has TRBV27 and TRBJ1-2; 7 nucleotides align to TRBD1. The CDR3 runs 16 residues. The V gene's germline CDR1 is MNHEY and CDR2 SMNVEV (reference sequence). The junction had 10 bases not matched to a gene; V was cut back by 5 bases and J by 1 base. The CDR3 nucleotides read TGTGCCAGCAGTGAACGAGGGGGCCCCTATAACTATGGCTACACCTTC. Protein: CASSERGGPYNYGYTF.

The chain links TRBV9 to TRBJ2-1, with TRBD2 matching 7 bases. Germline CDR1 is SGDLS and CDR2 is YYNGEE. V shed 3 bases, J shed 2 bases, and the junction held 8 bases outside the gene matches. The CDR3 consists of 16 residues. CDR3 bases: TGTGCCAGCAGCGACCCCGGAGGACTAGCCTACAATGAGCAGTTCTTC. As protein: CASSDPGGLAYNEQFF.